This T cell receptor (beta chain) emerged from a study of OX40 agonist ivuxolimab in advanced cancers. On the study more broadly: The mean age was 60 years, ranging from 23 to 79, with 82.7% of participants male. It was permissible to have had prior anti-PD-1, anti-PD-L1 or anti-CTLA-4 therapy, and around 43% had some.

Autoimmune disease history or systemic immunosuppression led to patients being barred. Libraries were prepared by immunoSEQ multiplex PCR; TCRdb keeps only in-frame clonotypes and omits some of them. In the table there are some 61,000 clones, just under 90% of which are singletons. Regarding this clone: Antigen specificity is unknown.

General study results and limits: More expanded clones were seen, on average, in CD8+ T cells than in CD4+.

Unmatched junction bases numbered 8, after V lost 7 bases and J lost 5 bases. Germline V gives CDR1 LNHDA, CDR2 SQIVND (reference sequence). The CDR3 sequence is 14 residues long. The TCR was taken from an adult with an advanced solid tumor such as melanoma, head and neck, liver or kidney cancer. The rearrangement joins TRBV19 to TRBJ1-1, with 9 bases aligning to TRBD1. The sequencing here drew on CD4+ or CD8+ T cells sorted from blood, taken in a trial of the OX40 agonist ivuxolimab. CDR3 region: CASIRGQGWTEAFF. The CDR3 nucleotides are TGTGCCAGTATACGGGGACAGGGATGGACTGAAGCTTTCTTT.